This T cell receptor (beta chain) was documented in a study of T-cell reconstitution after alpha-beta-depleted transplantation in children. The TCRbeta library was prepared with unique molecular identifiers. TCRdb reanalysed the PCR reads using MiXCR and keeps one entry per CDR3 protein. The sample carries 600,000 to 700,000 distinct CDR3 sequences, around 16% recorded once. This CDR3 has 15 amino acids. The germline V gene encodes CDR1 SGHVS and CDR2 FQNEAQ. After removal of 5 bases from V and 1 base from J, the junction contained 7 bases not matched to a gene. Comment on this clonotype: A much larger clone lies a single base off, so this may be a read error.

This material consisted of PBMCs from the stem cell graft donor, taken from the stem cell graft. The sequence derives from a human donor who donated a stem cell graft to a child with acute myeloid leukemia. The J gene is TRBJ2-5, the V gene TRBV7-8; TRBD1 matches 7 bases. CDR3 amino acids: CASSGRGFTQETQYF. DNA for the CDR3: TGTGCCAGCAGCGGCAGGGGGTTTACCCAAGAGACCCAGTACTTC. The variable domain in full, completed from reference TRBV7-8 and TRBJ2-5, reads GAGVSQSPRYKVAKRGQDVALRCDPISGHVSLFWYQQALGQGPEFLTYFQNEAQLDKSGLPSDRFFAERPEGSVSTLKIQRTQQEDSAVYLCASSGRGFTQETQYFGPGTRLLVL.